The 17 T cell receptor beta chains reported below all come from one sample, sequenced in a study of blood T cell repertoires in COVID-19. TCRdb's table, derived via immunoSEQ multiplex PCR, lists solely in-frame clones and lacks some. The sample has about 130,000 clones; around four fifths are singletons. The sequencing sample was made of peripheral blood. Receptor source: a human donor in a cohort sampled during active COVID-19.

The gene calls are TRBV19 and TRBJ1-2; D may be TRBD1 (6 bases). The ends were cut back, 3 bases at V and 6 bases at J, with 20 bases in the middle. In germline, CDR1 is LNHDA, CDR2 SQIVND (reference sequence). This CDR3 has 16 amino acids. The CDR3 DNA reads TGTGCCAGTAGTATCCAGGGGCGATTTTCGGCTGATGGCTACACCTTC. This gives the protein CASSIQGRFSADGYTF. Supplemented by reference TRBV19 and TRBJ1-2, the full variable domain reads DGGITQSPKYLFRKEGQNVTLSCEQNLNHDAMYWYRQDPGQGLRLIYYSQIVNDFQKGDIAEGYSVSREKKESFPLTVTSAQKNPTAFYLCASSIQGRFSADGYTFGSGTRLTVV.

This rearrangement joins TRBV7-8 to TRBJ1-6; 11 positions match TRBD1. Trimming took 5 bases from V and 10 from J; bases not matched to a gene: 7. Germline CDR1 reads SGHVS; CDR2 reads FQNEAQ. The CDR3 runs 15 residues. The CDR3 DNA is TGTGCCAGCAGCCCCGCCGGGACAGGGGGATCACCCCTCCACTTT. Its protein product is CASSPAGTGGSPLHF.

The chain uses TRBV28 and TRBJ1-2; D is unresolved. Germline V gene sequence: CDR1 MDHEN, CDR2 SYDVKM. Trimming took off 2 bases at V and 8 bases at J, with 18 bases between the two ends. The CDR3 is made up of 15 amino acids. The CDR3 is CASSLVGRRLQGYTF. The CDR3 bases are TGTGCCAGCAGTTTAGTTGGTCGGAGGTTGCAAGGCTACACCTTC.

The chain carries TRBV6-5 and TRBJ2-3, with D possibly matching TRBD1 (5 bases). Trimming left V 6 bases short and J 3 bases short, with 13 bases between. This CDR3 is 14 amino acids long. CDR1 is MNHEY and CDR2 is SVGAGI in the germline V gene. This CDR3 is CASSRVGLTDTQYF. The CDR3 region has the DNA TGTGCCAGCAGCCGAGTGGGGCTTACAGATACGCAGTATTTT.

There are a few counts of this clone. The rearrangement uses TRBV5-1 and TRBJ1-4; 7 bases match TRBD1. This CDR3 is built from 15 residues. V gave up 4 bases and J gave up 4 bases; unmatched junction bases: 7. The V gene's germline CDR1 is SGHRS and CDR2 YFSETQ. CDR3 sequence (DNA): TGCGCCAGCAGCACACAGGGGCCAGATAATGAAAAACTGTTTTTT. As protein: CASSTQGPDNEKLFF.

The chain employs TRBV15 and TRBJ2-2; D is ambiguous. The germline gives CDR1 LNHNV, CDR2 YYDKDF (reference sequence). The CDR3 runs 15 residues. Deletions cut 0 bases from V and 5 bases from J, with 10 bases between. The CDR3, as DNA: TGTGCCACCAGCAGAGATAGCCGCCGAACCGGGGAGCTGTTTTTT. It codes for CATSRDSRRTGELFF. Filled out from reference TRBV15 and TRBJ2-2, the complete variable domain reads DAMVIQNPRYQVTQFGKPVTLSCSQTLNHNVMYWYQQKSSQAPKLLFHYYDKDFNNEADTPDNFQSRRPNTSFCFLDIRSPGLGDTAMYLCATSRDSRRTGELFFGEGSRLTVL.

This clone came up once. V gene TRBV11-1 combines with J gene TRBJ2-1; TRBD1 matches 11 bases. This CDR3 has 15 residues. V trimming: 6 bases; J trimming: 3 bases; junction bases outside the gene matches: 4. Germline CDR1 is SGHAT and CDR2 is FQDESV (reference sequence). DNA for the CDR3: TGTGCCAGCAGTCCCGGGACAGGGGGCTACAATGAGCAGTTCTTC. Amino acids: CASSPGTGGYNEQFF. The whole variable domain, remainder taken from reference TRBV11-1 and TRBJ2-1, is EAEVAQSPRYKITEKSQAVAFWCDPISGHATLYWYRQILGQGPELLVQFQDESVVDDSQLPKDRFSAERLKGVDSTLKIQPAELGDSAMYLCASSPGTGGYNEQFFGPGTRLTVL.

Only one count was recorded for this clone. This chain connects TRBV15 to TRBJ1-3; D gene uncertain. The CDR3 spans 15 residues. With 6 bases removed from V and 4 bases from J, the gap between germline ends came to 16 bases. Germline V gene lookup returns CDR1 LNHNV and CDR2 YYDKDF (reference sequence). In nucleotides, the CDR3 is TGTGCCACCAGGATGGAACAGAACCCGGGAAACACCATATATTTT. Its protein product is CATRMEQNPGNTIYF.

This chain joins TRBV10-2 and TRBJ2-7; unclear D gene. The germline gives CDR1 WSHSY, CDR2 SAAADI. V was pared by 1 base and J by 1 base, with 14 bases between. The CDR3 extends over 16 amino acids. The CDR3 nucleotides are TGCGCCAGCAGTGAGTTACCGGAGATTATATCCTACGAGCAGTACTTC. It is translated as CASSELPEIISYEQYF.

V and J are TRBV19 and TRBJ2-3, with a weak D call TRBD1 (6 bases). CDR1 and CDR2 (germline): LNHDA, SQIVND (reference sequence). The V end was cut by 5 bases, the J end by 3 bases, with 12 bases between. CDR3 length equals 14 residues. This chain's CDR3 is CASSSQGSTDTQYF. The DNA for the CDR3 is TGTGCCAGTAGTTCCCAGGGGAGTACAGATACGCAGTATTTT.

The chain joins TRBV6-1 to TRBJ2-1, with 14 bases that match TRBD2. This CDR3 has 18 residues. The J segment lost 7 bases and the V segment lost 4 bases, leaving 12 bases of the junction unmatched. Looked up from germline, CDR1 is MNHNS and CDR2 is SASEGT. As DNA, the CDR3 is TGTGCCAGCAGTGCCCGAGGACTAGCGGGGGGCAAGGGGAATGAGCAGTTCTTC. Its translation is CASSARGLAGGKGNEQFF.

This chain connects TRBV7-6 to TRBJ2-7, with 10 nucleotides matching TRBD1. The germline V gene has CDR1 SGHVS and CDR2 FNYEAQ. V shed 5 bases, J shed 1 base, and the junction held 5 bases outside the gene matches. The CDR3 sequence is 15 residues long. The CDR3 here is CASSQGQGRSYEQYF. The CDR3 nucleotides read TGTGCCAGCAGCCAGGGACAGGGGAGGTCCTACGAGCAGTACTTC.

The genes are TRBV15 and TRBJ2-5; 7 bases align to TRBD1. The CDR3 has 14 amino acids. CDR1 is LNHNV, CDR2 YYDKDF, per germline (reference sequence). V shed 3 bases and J 6 bases; nucleotides not matched to a gene: 7. The CDR3 is CATSSPTGLQTQYF. In DNA form, the CDR3 reads TGTGCCACCAGCAGCCCGACAGGGCTCCAGACCCAGTACTTC.

The chain links TRBV10-3 to TRBJ2-7; 10 bases are shared with TRBD2. Trimming removed 2 bases from V and 7 bases from J; junction bases left unmatched: 11. CDR1 and CDR2 (germline): ENHRY, SYGVKD. CDR3 size: 16 residues. Written as DNA, the CDR3 is TGTGCCATCAGTGAGCGGGCCGGGACTAGCGTCGGTGAGCAGTACTTC. This codes for CAISERAGTSVGEQYF.

The chain recombines TRBV6-5 with TRBJ1-5; 7 nucleotides line up with TRBD1. The CDR3 extends over 15 amino acids. V dropped 2 bases and J dropped 5; count of bases not matched to a gene: 6. Germline loops: CDR1 MNHEY, CDR2 SVGAGI. The CDR3 DNA reads TGTGCCAGCAGTTACAGGGGGCGCCCCGATCAGCCCCAGCATTTT. Translation gives CASSYRGRPDQPQHF.

The chain employs TRBV6-6 and TRBJ1-3, with D perhaps TRBD1 (5 bases). The germline CDR1 and CDR2 sequences are MNHNY and SVGAGI (reference sequence). The CDR3 has 15 residues. Trimming cost V 6 bases and J 0 bases, with 12 bases left between them. CDR3: CASSLNGHSGNTIYF. CDR3 sequence (DNA): TGTGCCAGCAGCCTAAACGGACACTCTGGAAACACCATATATTTT.

This sequence joins TRBV29-1 and TRBJ1-2; 7 nucleotides align to TRBD1. J was trimmed by 4 bases and V by 6 bases; bases with no gene match: 8. This CDR3 contains 13 residues. From germline, CDR1 is SQVTM and CDR2 ANQGSEA. Here the CDR3 DNA reads TGCAGCGTAGATCAGACAGGGACCTATGGCTACACCTTC. It specifies CSVDQTGTYGYTF. Full variable domain (remainder filled in from reference TRBV29-1 and TRBJ1-2): SAVISQKPSRDICQRGTSLTIQCQVDSQVTMMFWYRQQPGQSLTLIATANQGSEATYESGFVIDKFPISRPNLTFSTLTVSNMSPEDSSIYLCSVDQTGTYGYTFGSGTRLTVV.